This T cell receptor (beta chain) appears in the sequencing data of a study of shared clonotypes between healthy human individuals. The repertoire was sequenced with immunoSEQ multiplex PCR; TCRdb's copy has only in-frame clones and lacks some. The data show about 650,000 clones, around 95% seen once. V was pared by 5 bases and J by 6 bases, with 8 bases between. This CDR3 is built from 11 residues. CDR1 and CDR2 from the germline V gene are MGHRA and YSYEKL. CD45RO-negative, CCR7-positively selected cells formed the naive CD8 fraction, excluding terminally differentiated effector memory CD45RA+ cells.

V is TRBV4-1 and J is TRBJ2-7; D unresolved. Sequencing input: naive CD8+ T cells sorted from blood. The TCR originated in a woman aged 30 to 39 in good health. CDR3 DNA sequence: TGCGCCAGCAGCGATCCGGGCGAGCAGTACTTC. This gives the protein CASSDPGEQYF.